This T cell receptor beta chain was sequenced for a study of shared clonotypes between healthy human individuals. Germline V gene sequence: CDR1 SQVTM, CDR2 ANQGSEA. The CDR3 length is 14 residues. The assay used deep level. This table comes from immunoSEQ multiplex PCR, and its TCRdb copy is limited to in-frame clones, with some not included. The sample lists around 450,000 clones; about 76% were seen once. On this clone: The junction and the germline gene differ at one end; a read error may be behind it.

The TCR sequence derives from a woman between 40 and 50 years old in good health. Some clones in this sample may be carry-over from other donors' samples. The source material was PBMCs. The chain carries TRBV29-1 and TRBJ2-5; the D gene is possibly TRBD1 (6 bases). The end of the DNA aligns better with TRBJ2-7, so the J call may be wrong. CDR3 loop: CSVEGRQGWNEQYF. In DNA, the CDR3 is TGCAGCGTGGAAGGTCGGCAGGGGTGGAACGAGCAGTACTTC.